This T cell receptor beta chain comes out of a study of CD4 and CD8 cells across lung adenocarcinoma regions. Donors had localized lung adenocarcinoma, a non-small cell lung cancer. TCRdb re-derived calls from the PCR reads in MiXCR, one entry per CDR3 protein. The sample lists roughly 19,000 distinct CDR3 sequences; about half were seen once. The CDR3 sequence is 13 residues long. Germline CDR1 is MNHNS and CDR2 is SASEGT. Source material: CD8+ T cells from the center of a lung tumor. The gene calls are TRBV6-1 and TRBJ2-4; D might be TRBD1 (6 bases). The DNA end is more similar to TRBJ2-7, so the J call may be wrong. This TCR was recovered from a female donor with lung adenocarcinoma. The CD4 and CD8 labels of this study may be unreliable. The CDR3 nucleotides read TGTGCCAGCAGTGATTGGGGGACATTCGAGCAGTACTTC. It yields the protein CASSDWGTFEQYF.